Reported below is one TCR beta chain. Its antigen remains unidentified. The sample originates from a study of graft-versus-host responses after intestinal transplantation. Overall study context: Multivisceral, liver-intestinal, or isolated intestinal transplants were received by the recipients. Anti-thymocyte globulin served as induction for all recipients, who then took tacrolimus and steroids for around 3 years.

The table came from immunoSEQ multiplex PCR; TCRdb's copy has only in-frame clones and leaves some out. The data show some 86,000 clones, with roughly 90% seen just once and under 0.3% held by the top ten. Points from the study as a whole: Declines in HvG clones occurring early post-transplant were associated with peak circulating GvH clone levels.

V lost 3 bases, J lost 5 bases, and 7 bases stayed unmatched. The germline gives CDR1 SGHNT, CDR2 YYREEE (reference sequence). The CDR3 is 14 amino acids. This TCR was recovered from a human donor who was the organ donor for an intestinal transplant. Sequencing was performed on unstimulated CD4+ T cells sorted from spleen or lymph node cells, taken before transplant. The chain carries TRBV5-4 and TRBJ2-5; 7 bases fit TRBD1. CDR3 loop: CASSSYRGFETQYF. CDR3 DNA sequence: TGTGCCAGCAGCTCTTACAGGGGATTTGAGACCCAGTACTTC.